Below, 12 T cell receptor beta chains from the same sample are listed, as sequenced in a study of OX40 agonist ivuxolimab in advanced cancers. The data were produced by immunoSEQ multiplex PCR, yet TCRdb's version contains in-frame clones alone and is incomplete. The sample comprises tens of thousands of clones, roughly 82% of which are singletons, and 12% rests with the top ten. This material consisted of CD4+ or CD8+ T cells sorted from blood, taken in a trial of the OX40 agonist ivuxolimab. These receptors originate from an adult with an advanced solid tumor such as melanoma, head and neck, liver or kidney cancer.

CDR3: CASSLNTLANYGYTF. DNA for the CDR3: TGTGCCAGCAGCTTGAATACGCTCGCAAACTATGGCTACACCTTC. The chain recombines TRBV5-4 with TRBJ1-2; no definite D call. The V gene's germline CDR1 is SGHNT and CDR2 YYREEE (reference sequence). This CDR3 is 15 amino acids long. V shed 1 base and J shed 2 bases, with 12 bases lying between them.

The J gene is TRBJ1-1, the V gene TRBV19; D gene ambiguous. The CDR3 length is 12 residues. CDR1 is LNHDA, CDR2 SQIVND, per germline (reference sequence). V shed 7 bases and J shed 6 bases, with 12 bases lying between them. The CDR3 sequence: CASISLNAEAFF. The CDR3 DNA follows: TGTGCCAGTATAAGTCTAAACGCTGAAGCTTTCTTT.

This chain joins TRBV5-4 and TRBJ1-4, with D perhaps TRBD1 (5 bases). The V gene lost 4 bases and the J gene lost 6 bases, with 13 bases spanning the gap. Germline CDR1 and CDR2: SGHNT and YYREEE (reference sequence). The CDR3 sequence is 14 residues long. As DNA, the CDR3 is TGTGCCAGCAGCCCTGACAGAGCGGATGAAAAACTGTTTTTT. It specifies CASSPDRADEKLFF.

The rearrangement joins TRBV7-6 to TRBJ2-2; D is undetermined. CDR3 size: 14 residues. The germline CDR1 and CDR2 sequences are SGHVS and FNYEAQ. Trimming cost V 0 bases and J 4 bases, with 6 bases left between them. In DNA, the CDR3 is TGTGCCAGCAGCTTAGCGGGCCCCACCGGGGAGCTGTTTTTT. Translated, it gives CASSLAGPTGELFF.

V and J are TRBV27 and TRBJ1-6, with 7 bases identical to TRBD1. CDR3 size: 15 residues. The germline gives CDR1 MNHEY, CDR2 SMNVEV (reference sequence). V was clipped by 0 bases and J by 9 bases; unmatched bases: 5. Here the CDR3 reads CASSLSTRGISPLHF. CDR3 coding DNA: TGTGCCAGCAGTTTATCGACCAGGGGGATTTCACCCCTCCACTTT.

This chain's CDR3 is CASSLGNHQPQHF. CDR3 coding DNA: TGCGCCAGCAGCTTGGGCAACCATCAGCCCCAGCATTTT. The J gene is TRBJ1-5, the V gene TRBV5-1, with D unresolved. This CDR3 region has 13 residues. From germline, CDR1 is SGHRS and CDR2 YFSETQ. The V and J ends lost 0 bases and 5 bases respectively, with 6 bases between them.

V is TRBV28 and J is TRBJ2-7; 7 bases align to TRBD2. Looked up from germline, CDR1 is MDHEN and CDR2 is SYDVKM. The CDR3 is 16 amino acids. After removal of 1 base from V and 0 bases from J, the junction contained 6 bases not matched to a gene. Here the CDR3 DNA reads TGTGCCAGCAGTTTATCTTCCCTAGCGGTCTCCTACGAGCAGTACTTC. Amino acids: CASSLSSLAVSYEQYF. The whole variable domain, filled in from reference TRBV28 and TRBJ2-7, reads DVKVTQSSRYLVKRTGEKVFLECVQDMDHENMFWYRQDPGLGLRLIYFSYDVKMKEKGDIPEGYSVSREKKERFSLILESASTNQTSMYLCASSLSSLAVSYEQYFGPGTRLTVT.

The CDR3 loop reads CASSLDASGGSKNIQYF. The CDR3 nucleotides are TGTGCCAGCAGCTTAGACGCTAGCGGGGGGTCCAAAAACATTCAGTACTTC. The chain couples TRBV7-2 to TRBJ2-4, with 11 bases identical to TRBD2. The CDR3 extends over 17 amino acids. J gave up 2 bases and V 1 base, and 4 bases lay outside the gene matches. Germline V gives CDR1 SGHTA, CDR2 FQGNSA.

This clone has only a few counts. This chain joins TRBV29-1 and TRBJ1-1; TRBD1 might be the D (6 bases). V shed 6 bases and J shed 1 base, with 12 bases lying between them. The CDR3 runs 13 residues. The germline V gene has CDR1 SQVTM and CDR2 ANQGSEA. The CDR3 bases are TGCAGCGTAGTAAGACAGGAGAACACTGAAGCTTTCTTT. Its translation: CSVVRQENTEAFF.

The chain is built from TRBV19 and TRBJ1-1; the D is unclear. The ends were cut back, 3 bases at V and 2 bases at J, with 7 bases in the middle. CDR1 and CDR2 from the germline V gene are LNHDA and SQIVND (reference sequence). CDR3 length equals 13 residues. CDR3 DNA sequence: TGTGCCAGTAGTATTTGGGTCAACACTGAAGCTTTCTTT. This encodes CASSIWVNTEAFF.

DNA for the CDR3: TGTGCCACCGGGACAGGGGGGACTGGGGCCAACGTCCTGACTTTC. Its protein is CATGTGGTGANVLTF. V is TRBV28 and J is TRBJ2-6, with 11 nucleotides matching TRBD1. This CDR3 is built from 15 residues. CDR1 and CDR2 from the germline V gene are MDHEN and SYDVKM. The V segment lost 10 bases and the J segment 2 bases; nucleotides outside the gene matches: 4.

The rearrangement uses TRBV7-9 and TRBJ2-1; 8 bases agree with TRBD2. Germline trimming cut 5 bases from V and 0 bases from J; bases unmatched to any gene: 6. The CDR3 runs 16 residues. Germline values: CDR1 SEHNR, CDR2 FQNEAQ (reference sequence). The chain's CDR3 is CASSQGTSGSYNEQFF. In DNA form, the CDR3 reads TGTGCCAGCAGCCAAGGCACTAGCGGCTCCTACAATGAGCAGTTCTTC.